What follows is one T cell receptor beta chain and its context. CDR1 and CDR2 from the germline V gene are SGDLS and YYNGEE. The CDR3 loop spans 15 amino acids. Trimming removed 0 bases from V and 3 bases from J, with 12 bases in between. Total RNA was isolated from each sample in quantities of at least 6 micrograms. For the second PCR, which ran for roughly 7 to 11 cycles, a sample-barcoded 5' primer and a J-beta primer mix were used. Every individual sample yielded 2.5 million or more paired-end reads (each containing CDR3). One entry per CDR3 protein results from TCRdb running MiXCR on the 5' RACE reads. The sample includes around 700,000 distinct CDR3 sequences, more than 20% of them seen just once. These data belong to a study of blood T cells in healthy people across ages. Separately, the same data were catalogued under a study of T cells of mothers and their children. That source adds: Primer M1S, used in the second PCR, introduced sample barcodes and 2-4 random nucleotides. The effect of thymic selection on TCR recombination output is similar between related and unrelated pairs.

The TCR comes from a boy younger than 18 in good health. Sequencing was done on a sample of blood. J is TRBJ2-5 and V is TRBV9; D tentatively reads TRBD1 or TRBD2 (5 bases each). CDR3 bases: TGTGCCAGCAGCGTAGGGGGAGCGGACAAAGAGACCCAGTACTTC. Translation gives CASSVGGADKETQYF.